This entry lists 24 T cell receptor beta chains sequenced from one sample in a study of cytomegalovirus exposure and HLA in healthy donors. The table came from immunoSEQ multiplex PCR; TCRdb's copy has only in-frame clones and leaves some out. The data contain 150,000 or so clones, about nine tenths of them singletons. The sequencing input was PBMCs. Every receptor here comes from a woman in her 30s in good health and CMV-seropositive.

The chain couples TRBV5-8 to TRBJ2-1, with TRBD1 matching 9 bases. The germline V gene encodes CDR1 SGHTS and CDR2 YDEGEE. The CDR3 has 15 amino acids. The J segment lost 5 bases and the V segment lost 1 base, leaving 4 bases of the junction unmatched. CDR3 amino acids: CASSLRGQGNNEQFF. CDR3 sequence (DNA): TGTGCCAGCAGCTTGAGGGGACAGGGTAACAATGAGCAGTTCTTC.

The V call is TRBV7-9, the J call TRBJ1-1, with D perhaps matching TRBD1 (5 bases). Trimming removed 3 bases at V and 5 bases at J, with 19 bases between. The CDR3 covers 16 residues. Germline V gives CDR1 SEHNR, CDR2 FQNEAQ (reference sequence). This CDR3 is CASSFWGGSSLTEAFF. In nucleotides, the CDR3 is TGTGCCAGCAGCTTTTGGGGGGGTTCTAGCTTGACTGAAGCTTTCTTT.

The genes are TRBV19 and TRBJ2-6, with 8 bases matching TRBD1. CDR1 and CDR2 (germline): LNHDA, SQIVND (reference sequence). Trimming at V came to 5 bases and at J to 2 bases, leaving 14 bases not matched to a gene. The CDR3 sequence is 19 residues long. Written as DNA, the CDR3 is TGTGCCAGTAGTCCTGGAGCCGGGACAGGTTTGACTGGGGCCAACGTCCTGACTTTC. Amino acid sequence: CASSPGAGTGLTGANVLTF.

The chain carries TRBV12-5 and TRBJ2-1, with TRBD2 identical over 11 bases. V shed 5 bases, J shed 7 bases, and the junction held 4 bases outside the gene matches. Per germline, CDR1 LGHNT and CDR2 FRNRAP. The CDR3 contains 14 residues. CDR3 sequence: CASGNSGRGNEQFF. As DNA, the CDR3 is TGTGCTAGTGGTAATAGCGGGAGGGGGAATGAGCAGTTCTTC.

This chain's CDR3 is CASSVSGSIQDTQYF. DNA of the CDR3: TGTGCCAGCAGCGTTAGCGGGAGCATCCAAGATACGCAGTATTTT. The chain combines TRBV9 with TRBJ2-3; TRBD2 matches 9 bases. J gave up 5 bases and V 2 bases, and 6 bases lay outside the gene matches. CDR3 length equals 15 residues. Germline CDR1 SGDLS, CDR2 YYNGEE. The entire variable domain, with the rest obtained from reference TRBV9 and TRBJ2-3, is as follows: DSGVTQTPKHLITATGQRVTLRCSPRSGDLSVYWYQQSLDQGLQFLIQYYNGEERAKGNILERFSAQQFPDLHSELNLSSLELGDSALYFCASSVSGSIQDTQYFGPGTRLTVL.

This clone turned up a few times. The chain employs TRBV5-1 and TRBJ1-2, with unresolved D. Per germline, CDR1 SGHRS and CDR2 YFSETQ. Between the trimmed V and J ends, which lost 2 bases and 2 bases, there was a span of 7 bases. The CDR3 is 13 residues long. The CDR3 is CASSFAGNYGYTF. Here the CDR3 DNA reads TGCGCCAGCAGCTTCGCGGGAAACTATGGCTACACCTTC. Using reference TRBV5-1 and TRBJ1-2 for the parts outside the CDR3, the full variable domain is KAGVTQTPRYLIKTRGQQVTLSCSPISGHRSVSWYQQTPGQGLQFLFEYFSETQRNKGNFPGRFSGRQFSNSRSEMNVSTLELGDSALYLCASSFAGNYGYTFGSGTRLTVV.

This chain connects TRBV27 to TRBJ2-3; TRBD1 matches 9 bases. Germline CDR1 is MNHEY and CDR2 is SMNVEV (reference sequence). The CDR3 runs to 16 residues. Trimming removed 6 bases from V and 3 bases from J; junction bases left unmatched: 10. The CDR3 region is CASSLPGQGETDTQYF. CDR3 sequence (DNA): TGTGCCAGCAGCCTGCCGGGACAGGGTGAAACAGATACGCAGTATTTT.

The chain links TRBV14 to TRBJ1-3; possible D gene TRBD1, 6 bases. This CDR3 has 17 amino acids. V dropped 1 base and J dropped 2 bases, with 15 bases sitting between them. Germline CDR1 SGHDN, CDR2 FVKESK. Written as DNA, the CDR3 is TGTGCCAGCAGCCAAGTACTCACAGGGCGGCCTGGAAACACCATATATTTT. Amino acids: CASSQVLTGRPGNTIYF.

The rearrangement uses TRBV19 and TRBJ1-5; 9 bases agree with TRBD1. The germline CDR1 and CDR2 sequences are LNHDA and SQIVND (reference sequence). The CDR3 has 17 residues. V trimming: 4 bases; J trimming: 6 bases; junction bases outside the gene matches: 13. CDR3 residues: CASSTGTGWNIVQPQHF. Written as DNA, the CDR3 is TGTGCCAGTAGTACCGGGACAGGGTGGAATATCGTTCAGCCCCAGCATTTT.

This chain uses TRBV10-2 with TRBJ2-7; 7 bases line up with TRBD2. There are 13 residues in the CDR3. Germline V lookup: CDR1 WSHSY, CDR2 SAAADI. The V gene end was trimmed by 6 bases and the J gene end by 4 bases; junction bases not matched to a gene: 6. The CDR3 reads CASRGGSDYEQYF. The CDR3 bases are TGCGCCAGCAGGGGGGGGTCTGATTACGAGCAGTACTTC.

This rearrangement joins TRBV2 to TRBJ2-1; TRBD1 matches 8 bases. In germline, CDR1 is SNHLY, CDR2 FYNNEI. V gave up 3 bases and J gave up 7 bases; unmatched junction bases: 2. This CDR3 region has 13 residues. The CDR3 DNA follows: TGTGCCAGCAGTGAGACAGGGGCAAATGAGCAGTTCTTC. Protein product: CASSETGANEQFF.

This clone was found many times. The chain has TRBV7-2 and TRBJ2-5, with D unresolved. Looked up from germline, CDR1 is SGHTA and CDR2 is FQGNSA. Trimming took 4 bases from V and 5 from J, leaving 8 bases between them. CDR3 length equals 12 residues. CDR3 bases: TGTGCCAGCAGCTCGGTCTGGGAGACCCAGTACTTC. Amino acid sequence: CASSSVWETQYF.

This clone was counted many times. The chain carries TRBV6-6 and TRBJ1-6; 10 bases fit TRBD1. After removal of 5 bases from V and 7 bases from J, the junction contained 5 bases not matched to a gene. Germline V gene sequence: CDR1 MNHNY, CDR2 SVGAGI (reference sequence). The CDR3 sequence is 15 residues long. The CDR3 coding sequence is TGTGCCAGCAGTGCGGCGGACAGGGGGAATTCACCCCTCCACTTT. Protein product: CASSAADRGNSPLHF.

The gene calls are TRBV5-8 and TRBJ2-5; the D gene is possibly TRBD2 (6 bases). V dropped 4 bases and J dropped 2 bases, with 21 bases sitting between them. Germline-derived CDR1 and CDR2 are SGHTS and YDEGEE. This CDR3 is 17 amino acids long. The CDR3 nucleotides read TGTGCCAGCAGCCCCTTGGGGACTTTTGGGGGACAAGAGACCCAGTACTTC. It yields the protein CASSPLGTFGGQETQYF.

The genes are TRBV28 and TRBJ1-2; D is perhaps TRBD1 (5 bases). CDR3 length: 14 residues. In germline, CDR1 is MDHEN, CDR2 SYDVKM. Trimming stripped 7 bases from V and 6 bases from J, with 18 bases between. This CDR3 is CASKMGGSFHGYTF. In DNA form, the CDR3 reads TGTGCCAGCAAGATGGGGGGGTCCTTCCATGGCTACACCTTC.

The V call is TRBV5-1, the J call TRBJ2-5; D call uncertain. Germline values: CDR1 SGHRS, CDR2 YFSETQ. The length of the CDR3 is 12 residues. The germline V and J ends were trimmed by 5 bases and 2 bases, with 7 bases remaining between them. CDR3 nucleotides: TGCGCCAGCAGTTCAGGTCAAGAGACCCAGTACTTC. It specifies CASSSGQETQYF.

The rearrangement links TRBV28 to TRBJ1-2; 7 bases align to TRBD1. Losses at the gene ends were 2 bases for V and 8 bases for J; bases not matched to a gene: 5. The CDR3 length is 13 residues. Per germline, CDR1 MDHEN and CDR2 SYDVKM. The DNA for the CDR3 is TGTGCCAGCAGTTTAACCGGGACAGTGGGCTACACCTTC. Its translation: CASSLTGTVGYTF.

This clone was seen only once. The V gene is TRBV27, the J gene TRBJ2-7; TRBD1 aligns across 7 bases. CDR3 length equals 15 residues. Germline V gene sequence: CDR1 MNHEY, CDR2 SMNVEV (reference sequence). Trimming at V came to 0 bases and at J to 2 bases, leaving 4 bases not matched to a gene. CDR3 nucleotide sequence: TGTGCCAGCAGTTTATCTTCACAGGGGACCTACGAGCAGTACTTC. Protein: CASSLSSQGTYEQYF.

The rearrangement joins TRBV6-6 to TRBJ1-2, with D perhaps TRBD1 (5 bases). Per germline, CDR1 MNHNY and CDR2 SVGAGI (reference sequence). The V gene lost 0 bases and the J gene lost 2 bases, with 13 bases spanning the gap. CDR3 length equals 16 residues. The CDR3 reads CASSYSNEPGNYGYTF. CDR3 coding DNA: TGTGCCAGCAGTTACTCCAACGAACCAGGGAACTATGGCTACACCTTC.

This clone was found once. V is TRBV6-1 and J is TRBJ2-3; D possibly corresponds to TRBD1 (6 bases). Trimming removed 6 bases from V and 2 bases from J, with 12 bases in between. CDR3 length: 14 residues. In germline, CDR1 is MNHNS, CDR2 SASEGT. The CDR3 loop is CASSQGLITDTQYF. The DNA of the CDR3 is TGTGCCAGCAGCCAGGGGCTGATCACAGATACGCAGTATTTT.

This sequence joins TRBV4-1 and TRBJ1-2; perhaps TRBD1 as D (6 bases). The CDR3 is made up of 16 amino acids. The V end lost 1 base, the J end lost 4 bases, and 16 bases lay between the germline ends. Germline CDR1 is MGHRA and CDR2 is YSYEKL. The CDR3 here is CASSQGPGESGYGYTF. CDR3 DNA sequence: TGCGCCAGCAGCCAAGGACCAGGGGAGTCTGGCTATGGCTACACCTTC.

This chain connects TRBV27 to TRBJ2-1, with 7 bases aligning to TRBD1. Germline V lookup: CDR1 MNHEY, CDR2 SMNVEV (reference sequence). J lost 2 bases, V lost 4 bases, and 5 bases had no gene match. This CDR3 comprises 15 residues. As DNA, the CDR3 is TGTGCCAGCAGTTCGGTACAGGGGCCCTACAATGAGCAGTTCTTC. Translation: CASSSVQGPYNEQFF.

The DNA for the CDR3 is TGTGCCAGCAGCTCCGGACAGGGGAGGACTGAAGCTTTCTTT. As protein: CASSSGQGRTEAFF. This chain joins TRBV7-6 and TRBJ1-1; 9 positions agree with TRBD1. The CDR3 sequence is 14 residues long. Germline CDR1 reads SGHVS; CDR2 reads FNYEAQ. Trimming at V came to 4 bases and at J to 5 bases, leaving 5 bases not matched to a gene.

The chain is built from TRBV4-1 and TRBJ2-3; possible D gene TRBD2, 6 bases. The CDR3 has 16 residues. The germline V gene has CDR1 MGHRA and CDR2 YSYEKL. V lost 2 bases and J lost 1, with 13 bases in between. The DNA for the CDR3 is TGCGCCAGCAGCCAATCCTTAGCGGTCCGCACAGATACGCAGTATTTT. As protein: CASSQSLAVRTDTQYF.